This is a list of T cell receptor beta chains from one sample in a study of control samples from healthy donors and cancer patients. Using immunoSEQ multiplex PCR, the repertoire was profiled, and TCRdb retains in-frame clones only, with some absent. The table lists some 110,000 clones, approximately 90% of them singletons. Sequenced sample: blood. These receptors came from a woman aged 70-85 years in good health. CDR3s include the opening cysteine and the closing phenylalanine or tryptophan. The D gene is left open where the match is weak. Clone size, where shown, is once, few, many, or a class for clones that have expanded.

TRBD1	TRBV14	-	TRBJ2-5	TGTGCCAGCAGCCACTGGGACAGGGGATCGGGGACCCAGTACTTC	CASSHWDRGSGTQYF
-	TRBV25-1	-	TRBJ2-3	TGTGCCAGCAGAACTGACAGAAGCACAGATACGCAGTATTTT	CASRTDRSTDTQYF
-	TRBV3-1/TRBV3-2	-	TRBJ1-2	TGTGCCAGCAGCCAAGGCCAGCTGACTAACTATGGCTACACCTTC	CASSQGQLTNYGYTF
-	TRBV29-1	-	TRBJ2-2	TGCAGCGCTATCGGGACACCCACCGGGGAGCTGTTTTTT	CSAIGTPTGELFF
-	TRBV9	-	TRBJ2-3	TGTGCCAGCAGTTCCTCAGGTGGGGGGGCCTCCACAGATACGCAGTATTTT	CASSSSGGGASTDTQYF
-	TRBV18	-	TRBJ2-3	TGTGCCAGCTCACCCCCGGGATCCTACGCAGATACGCAGTATTTT	CASSPPGSYADTQYF
-	TRBV19	-	TRBJ1-3	TGTGCCAGCATAGCGGGGGATTTATCTGGAAACACCATATATTTT	CASIAGDLSGNTIYF
-	TRBV4-3	once	TRBJ1-1	TGCGCCAGCAGCCCCTTTCTTGGGCCTAACACTGAAGCTTTCTTT	CASSPFLGPNTEAFF
-	TRBV4-1	-	TRBJ2-7	TGCGCCAGCAGCCAAGCGACGGTGGTAACAGGAGAGCAGTACTTC	CASSQATVVTGEQYF
-	TRBV21-1	-	TRBJ1-5	TGTGCCACCCCGAACACCCAGGTTCCGAAGCTTTATAGCAATCAGCCCCAGCATTTT	CATPNTQVPKLYSNQPQHF
TRBD1	TRBV4-3	-	TRBJ2-1	TGCGCCAGCAGCCAAGACAGGGGGTCGGGCAATGAGCAGTTCTTC	CASSQDRGSGNEQFF
-	TRBV7-3	-	TRBJ1-6	TGTGCCAGCAGCTTAAACCCAGGGCCGTACTCACCCCTCCACTTT	CASSLNPGPYSPLHF
-	TRBV7-2	once	TRBJ2-6	TGTGCCAGCAGCTTAGGGCCAACAGGGGCCAACGTCCTGACTTTC	CASSLGPTGANVLTF
-	TRBV7-9	-	TRBJ2-7	TGTGCCAGCAGCTTAGAGGACCAATCCTACGAGCAGTACTTC	CASSLEDQSYEQYF
-	TRBV19	once	TRBJ1-1	TGTGCCAGTAGTATAGGAAGGGGGAACACTGAAGCTTTCTTT	CASSIGRGNTEAFF
TRBD1	TRBV7-9	-	TRBJ2-4	TGTGCCAGCAGCTATCCGCCGGGACAGGGGCGGAATACCAAAAACATTCAGTACTTC	CASSYPPGQGRNTKNIQYF
TRBD1	TRBV6-5	once	TRBJ1-2	TGTGCCAGCAGTCCAGACAGGGGCCTTTTAGTACACTTC	CASSPDRGLLVHF
-	TRBV3-1/TRBV3-2	-	TRBJ2-3	TGTGCCAGTTCTCTCATCACAGATACGCAGTATTTT	CASSLITDTQYF
TRBD1	TRBV2	few	TRBJ1-5	TGTGCCAGTACAGGGGACGGCAATCAGCCCCAGCATTTT	CASTGDGNQPQHF
TRBD1	TRBV19	-	TRBJ2-2	TGTGCCAGTATAGAACAGGGGGCAGTCACCGGGGAGCTGTTTTTT	CASIEQGAVTGELFF
-	TRBV4-1	-	TRBJ1-3	TGCGCCAGCACCCCTCGGGCAGGGGAAAATGGAAACACCATATATTTT	CASTPRAGENGNTIYF
-	TRBV10-2	-	TRBJ2-2	TGCGCCAGCACGCCAGGGTTGAACACCGGGGAGCTGTTTTTT	CASTPGLNTGELFF
TRBD2	TRBV5-4	-	TRBJ2-5	TGTGCCAGCAGCAGAAGCGGGACTAGCTTACGGGGCGGCCAGTACTTC	CASSRSGTSLRGGQYF
-	TRBV27	-	TRBJ1-2	TGTGCCAGCAGTTACAGGGCCGGGGGGGGCTATGGCTACACCTTC	CASSYRAGGGYGYTF
TRBD1	TRBV9	-	TRBJ2-3	TGTGCCAGCAGCGTAGGACAGGGGGCGGGCACAGATACGCAGTATTTT	CASSVGQGAGTDTQYF
-	TRBV6-2/TRBV6-3	-	TRBJ1-1	TGTGCCAGCAGTTACTCGCTAGGGGCGGTGAACACTGAAGCTTTCTTT	CASSYSLGAVNTEAFF
TRBD1	TRBV5-1	once	TRBJ2-7	TGCGCCAGCAGGTTGGGACAGGGGAACTACGAGCAGTACTTC	CASRLGQGNYEQYF
-	TRBV6-5	-	TRBJ1-1	TGTGCCAGCAGTTACCAAGAGAGGGACACTGAAGCTTTCTTT	CASSYQERDTEAFF
-	TRBV11-1	few	TRBJ1-6	TGTGCCAGCAGCGTAAGGGGGTCCGATTCACCCCTCCACTTT	CASSVRGSDSPLHF
TRBD2	TRBV10-2	-	TRBJ2-3	TGCGCCAGCAGTGATAGCGGGAGCACAGATACGCAGTATTTT	CASSDSGSTDTQYF
TRBD2	TRBV4-1	-	TRBJ2-1	TGCGCCAGCAGCCAACCTCTAGCGGGGGGGCAAAATGAGCAGTTCTTC	CASSQPLAGGQNEQFF
-	TRBV7-2	-	TRBJ1-5	TGTGCCAGCAGATTCGGACAGAATCAGCCCCAGCATTTT	CASRFGQNQPQHF
TRBD1	TRBV5-4	once	TRBJ1-3	TGTGCCAGCAGCCCGGGACAGGGCCGCTTCTCTGGAAACACCATATATTTT	CASSPGQGRFSGNTIYF
-	TRBV7-9	-	TRBJ1-1	TGTGCCAGCAGGTCACAGGCGAACACTGAAGCTTTCTTT	CASRSQANTEAFF
-	TRBV5-1	-	TRBJ1-2	TGCGCCAGCAGGACGGACGCCGCCCAGTATGGCTACACCTTC	CASRTDAAQYGYTF
TRBD1	TRBV25-1	-	TRBJ1-4	TGTGCCAGCAGTGACCCGCACAGGGGGGATGAAAAACTGTTTTTT	CASSDPHRGDEKLFF
-	TRBV18	-	TRBJ1-2	TGTGCCAGCTCACCGAGGGGCGATGGCTACACCTTC	CASSPRGDGYTF
-	TRBV12-3/TRBV12-4	-	TRBJ2-7	TGTGCCAGCAGCGCTACAGCTTTCGTGCAGTACTTC	CASSATAFVQYF
-	TRBV23-1	-	TRBJ2-5	TGCGCCAGCAGCGGGGGCCAGTACCAAGAGACCCAGTACTTC	CASSGGQYQETQYF
-	TRBV6-5	once	TRBJ2-7	TGTGCCAGCAGTTACCCCTTCAGGGGGGGATCCTACGAGCAGTACTTC	CASSYPFRGGSYEQYF
-	TRBV5-1	few	TRBJ1-2	TGCGCCAGCAGCTGGTCGGTTGGCAGGTTCTATGGCTACACCTTC	CASSWSVGRFYGYTF
-	TRBV6-2/TRBV6-3	once	TRBJ1-6	TGTGCCAGCAGTTACTCGTTCGCCCAGCCTGATTCACCCCTCCACTTT	CASSYSFAQPDSPLHF
-	TRBV6-5	-	TRBJ2-3	TGTGCCAGCAGTCGGGACTTAAGGACAGATACGCAGTATTTT	CASSRDLRTDTQYF
-	TRBV27	-	TRBJ2-2	TGTGCCAGCAGTTTAAGGGCAGCCGTGGGTTCCACCGGGGAGCTGTTTTTT	CASSLRAAVGSTGELFF
TRBD1	TRBV7-2	-	TRBJ1-4	TGTGCCACCGGACAGGGGCTTAATGAAAAACTGTTTTTT	CATGQGLNEKLFF
-	TRBV24-1	-	TRBJ1-2	TGTGCCACCGCAGCCGCGGAGTACGGCTACACCTTC	CATAAAEYGYTF
TRBD1	TRBV29-1	-	TRBJ2-1	TGCAGCGTTGCGGACAGGGAGCAGTTCTTC	CSVADREQFF
TRBD2	TRBV7-9	-	TRBJ2-3	TGTGCCAGCAGCTTTAGCCTCGGGGGGGGCACAGATACGCAGTATTTT	CASSFSLGGGTDTQYF
-	TRBV7-2	-	TRBJ1-2	TGTGCCAGCAGCCCAACCCTCCGGGCCGGCTATGGCTACACCTTC	CASSPTLRAGYGYTF
-	TRBV7-9	-	TRBJ1-3	TGTGCCAGCAGCTTAGAAGTCACTAGAAACACCATATATTTT	CASSLEVTRNTIYF
-	TRBV2	few	TRBJ1-3	TGTGCCAGCAGTGGGGCTTCTGGAAACACCATATATTTT	CASSGASGNTIYF